This TCR beta chain was sequenced for a study of T cells expressing NK-cell markers. TCRdb reprocessed the 5' RACE reads, keeping one entry per CDR3 protein, no DNA. The table for this sample gives around 280,000 distinct CDR3 sequences. This CDR3 spans 13 amino acids. Germline V lookup: CDR1 DFQATT, CDR2 SNEGSKA (reference sequence). V gene TRBV20-1 combines with J gene TRBJ2-5. This clonotype was sampled from a young man in good health. The specimen was blood T cells: a sorted CD56 or NKG2C T cell subset, CD4+ or CD8+ T cells, or bulk PBMC T cells (not recorded which). The CDR3 sequence is CSAATLGKETQYF.